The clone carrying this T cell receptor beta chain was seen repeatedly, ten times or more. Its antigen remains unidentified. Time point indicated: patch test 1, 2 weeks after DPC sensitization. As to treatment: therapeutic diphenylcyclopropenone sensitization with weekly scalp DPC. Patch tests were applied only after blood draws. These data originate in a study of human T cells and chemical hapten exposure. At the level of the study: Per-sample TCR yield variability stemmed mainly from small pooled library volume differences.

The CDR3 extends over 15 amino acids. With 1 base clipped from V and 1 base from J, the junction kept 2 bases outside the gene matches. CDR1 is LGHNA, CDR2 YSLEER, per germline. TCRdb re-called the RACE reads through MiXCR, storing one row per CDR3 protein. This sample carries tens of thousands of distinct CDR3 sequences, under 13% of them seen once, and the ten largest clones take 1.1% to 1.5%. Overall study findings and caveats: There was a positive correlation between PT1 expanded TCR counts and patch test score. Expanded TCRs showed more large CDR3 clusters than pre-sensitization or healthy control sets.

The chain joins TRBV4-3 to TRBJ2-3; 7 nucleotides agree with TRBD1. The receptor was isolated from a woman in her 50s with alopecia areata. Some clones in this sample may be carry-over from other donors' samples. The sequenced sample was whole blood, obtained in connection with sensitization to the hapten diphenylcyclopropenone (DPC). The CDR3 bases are TGCGCCAGCAGCCAAGGGACAGGAGGCACAGATACGCAGTATTTT. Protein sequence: CASSQGTGGTDTQYF.